These T cell receptor beta chains were read from a single sample in a study of T cell clones after liver transplantation. Here immunoSEQ multiplex PCR was the method, and the copy in TCRdb shows in-frame clones only, minus some. The table has some 110,000 clones, less than 95% seen once; the top ten hold approximately 0.84%. The input for sequencing was CD4+ T cells from blood, taken 12 months after liver transplant. These receptors originate from a human patient who received a liver transplant. Some T cells could come from the graft donor. The CDR3 runs from the conserved cysteine through the conserved F or W. Not all rows give a size; the values are once, few, many and, for expanded clones, a class.

- | TRBJ2-7 | TRBV18 | CASSPLPGQGASTYEQYF
once | TRBJ1-1 | TRBV7-8 | CASSGTGEAFF
- | TRBJ2-7 | TRBV7-8 | CASSLDRVVSYEQYF
- | TRBJ1-2 | TRBV28 | CASRGGGYGYTF
- | TRBJ1-6 | TRBV5-1 | CASRRDRGNSPLHF
- | TRBJ2-7 | TRBV5-1 | CASSTIDRLQEQYF
- | TRBJ1-5 | TRBV10-2 | CASSVSGGGRQPQHF
- | TRBJ2-2 | TRBV2 | CASSEQGGKLFF
- | TRBJ2-2 | TRBV7-3 | CASSSKGTGELFF
once | TRBJ2-3 | TRBV6-6 | CASSLSTDTQYF
- | TRBJ2-7 | TRBV19 | CASSIDVLADRYEQYF
- | TRBJ1-1 | TRBV27 | CASSLYVADSEAFF
- | TRBJ2-7 | TRBV7-8 | CASSSYRESSYEQYF
- | TRBJ1-3 | TRBV7-2 | CASSSTGSGNTIYF
- | TRBJ2-7 | TRBV11-2 | CASSFVGTGNYEQYF
- | TRBJ2-3 | TRBV27 | CASSLSGRSTDTQYF
- | TRBJ2-1 | TRBV7-2 | CASSPGLAYNEQFF
- | TRBJ2-3 | TRBV19 | CASAIRGTDTQYF
- | TRBJ2-2 | TRBV7-6 | CASSSQWGTGELFF
- | TRBJ2-7 | TRBV7-2 | CASSLRRGVTGGYEQYF
- | TRBJ1-1 | TRBV6-1 | CASRRTGDTEAFF
once | TRBJ2-5 | TRBV20-1 | CSAKGTETQYF
- | TRBJ2-5 | TRBV6-1 | CASSEVTEETQYF
- | TRBJ2-5 | TRBV11-2 | CASTLHPGTAQETQYF
- | TRBJ2-1 | TRBV5-1 | CASSLGLAGANEQFF
- | TRBJ2-7 | TRBV7-3 | CASSSFAGEQYF
once | TRBJ2-7 | TRBV5-4 | CASSPRGGLWVYEQYF
- | TRBJ2-1 | TRBV5-1 | CASSLASPSYNEQFF
- | TRBJ2-2 | TRBV6-5 | CASSIQGGRAGELFF
- | TRBJ1-4 | TRBV6-5 | CASSYLTGRANEKLFF
- | TRBJ2-7 | TRBV11-3 | CASSLTGTSSYEQYF
- | TRBJ2-7 | TRBV4-3 | CASSQDWGVSGRSYEQYF
- | TRBJ2-7 | TRBV7-2 | CASSLGRGQSYEQYF
- | TRBJ2-7 | TRBV11-3 | CASSLGPRTYEQYF
once | TRBJ1-1 | TRBV27 | CASSLRYPMNPNTEAFF
- | TRBJ2-1 | TRBV11-2 | CASRSTGTIYNEQFF
once | TRBJ2-1 | TRBV5-1 | CASSPVKRSSYNEQFF
- | TRBJ2-3 | TRBV7-2 | CASSSGLGSTDTQYF
- | TRBJ2-1 | TRBV7-2 | CASSHGLAGYNEQFF
once | TRBJ2-7 | TRBV9 | CASSAISGYEQYF
- | TRBJ2-3 | TRBV11-3 | CASSLVLSGHTDTQYF
- | TRBJ2-5 | TRBV7-9 | CASSATQGEGETQYF
- | TRBJ1-5 | TRBV6-5 | CASSPLRTQPQHF
- | TRBJ2-1 | TRBV7-8 | CASSRLGTSGSYEQFF
once | TRBJ2-3 | TRBV9 | CASSATSLLPDTQYF
- | TRBJ1-2 | TRBV5-4 | CASSRQGIIGAYTF
once | TRBJ2-7 | TRBV27 | CASKRLAGDYEQYF
- | TRBJ1-3 | TRBV6-1 | CASSELVHGNTIYF